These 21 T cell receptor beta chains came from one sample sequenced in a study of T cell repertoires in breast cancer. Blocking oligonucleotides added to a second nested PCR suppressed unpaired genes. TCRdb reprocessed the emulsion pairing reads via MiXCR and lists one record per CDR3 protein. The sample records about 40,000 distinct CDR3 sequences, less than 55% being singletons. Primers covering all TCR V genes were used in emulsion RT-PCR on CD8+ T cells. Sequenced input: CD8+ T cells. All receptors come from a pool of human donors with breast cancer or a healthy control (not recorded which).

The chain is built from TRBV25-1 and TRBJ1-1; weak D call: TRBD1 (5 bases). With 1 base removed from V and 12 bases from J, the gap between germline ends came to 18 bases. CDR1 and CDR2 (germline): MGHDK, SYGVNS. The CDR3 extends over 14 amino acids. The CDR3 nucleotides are TGTGCCAGCAGTGAATTTGGTGGGGGAATGGAATCTTTCTTT. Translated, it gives CASSEFGGGMESFF.

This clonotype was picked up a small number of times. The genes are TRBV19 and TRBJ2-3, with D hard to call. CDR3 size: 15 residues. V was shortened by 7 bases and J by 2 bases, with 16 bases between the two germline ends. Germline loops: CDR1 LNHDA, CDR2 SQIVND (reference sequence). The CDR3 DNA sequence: TGTGCCAGTACCACTCGGACGGCCAACACAGATACGCAGTATTTT. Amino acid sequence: CASTTRTANTDTQYF.

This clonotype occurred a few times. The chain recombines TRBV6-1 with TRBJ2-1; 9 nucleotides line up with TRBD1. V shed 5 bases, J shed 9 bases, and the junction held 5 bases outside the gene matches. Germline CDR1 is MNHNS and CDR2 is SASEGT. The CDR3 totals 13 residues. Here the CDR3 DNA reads TGTGCCAGCAGTACGACAGGGGGGCGTGAGCAGTTCTTC. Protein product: CASSTTGGREQFF.

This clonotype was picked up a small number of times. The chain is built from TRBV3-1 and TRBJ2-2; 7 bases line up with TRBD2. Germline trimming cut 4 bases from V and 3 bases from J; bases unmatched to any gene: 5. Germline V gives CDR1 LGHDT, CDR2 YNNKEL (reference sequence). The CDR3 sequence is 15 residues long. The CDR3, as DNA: TGTGCCAGCAGCCCAGCCGCGGGGGACACCGGGGAGCTGTTTTTT. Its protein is CASSPAAGDTGELFF.

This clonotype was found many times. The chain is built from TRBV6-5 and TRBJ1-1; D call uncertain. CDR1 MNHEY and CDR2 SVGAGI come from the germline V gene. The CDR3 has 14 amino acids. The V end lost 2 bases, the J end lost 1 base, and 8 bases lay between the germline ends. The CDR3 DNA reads TGTGCCAGCAGTTACGTGGATAGGAACACTGAAGCTTTCTTT. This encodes CASSYVDRNTEAFF.

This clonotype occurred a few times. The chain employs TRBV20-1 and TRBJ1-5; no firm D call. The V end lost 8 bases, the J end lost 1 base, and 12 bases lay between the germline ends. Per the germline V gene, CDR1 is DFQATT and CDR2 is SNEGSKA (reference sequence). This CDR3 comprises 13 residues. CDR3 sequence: CSKSDGSNQPQHF. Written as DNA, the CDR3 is TGCAGTAAATCGGACGGGAGCAATCAGCCCCAGCATTTT.

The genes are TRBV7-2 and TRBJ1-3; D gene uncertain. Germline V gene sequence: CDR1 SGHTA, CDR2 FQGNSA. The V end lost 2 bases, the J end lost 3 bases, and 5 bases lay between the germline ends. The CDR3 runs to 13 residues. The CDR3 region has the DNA TGTGCCAGCAGCTTACAGGTTGGAAACACCATATATTTT. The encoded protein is CASSLQVGNTIYF.

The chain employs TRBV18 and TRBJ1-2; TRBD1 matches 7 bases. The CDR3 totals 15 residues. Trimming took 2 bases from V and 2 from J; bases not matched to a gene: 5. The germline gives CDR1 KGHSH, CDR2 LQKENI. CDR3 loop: CASSPTPDRNYGYTF. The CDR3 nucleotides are TGTGCCAGCTCACCAACGCCGGACAGGAACTATGGCTACACCTTC.

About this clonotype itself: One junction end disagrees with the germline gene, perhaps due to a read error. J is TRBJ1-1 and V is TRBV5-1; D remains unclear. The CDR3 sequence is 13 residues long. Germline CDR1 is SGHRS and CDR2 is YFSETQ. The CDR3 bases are TGCGCCAGCAGCTTGGTCGTGAACGCTGAAGCTTTCTTT. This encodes CASSLVVNAEAFF.

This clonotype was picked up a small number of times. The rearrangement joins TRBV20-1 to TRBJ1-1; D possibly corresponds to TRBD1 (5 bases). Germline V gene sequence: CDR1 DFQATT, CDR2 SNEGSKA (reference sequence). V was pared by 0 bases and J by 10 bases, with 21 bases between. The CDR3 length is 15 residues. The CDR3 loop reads CSARDLNQDWGGAFF. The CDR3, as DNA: TGCAGTGCTAGAGATCTTAACCAGGATTGGGGGGGAGCTTTCTTT.

CDR3: CASKELAGAGEQFF. DNA for the CDR3: TGTGCCAGTAAGGAGCTAGCGGGAGCGGGTGAGCAGTTCTTC. V gene TRBV19 combines with J gene TRBJ2-1, with 10 bases fitting TRBD2. CDR1 and CDR2 from the germline V gene are LNHDA and SQIVND (reference sequence). CDR3 length equals 14 residues. With 7 bases clipped from V and 9 bases from J, the junction kept 9 bases outside the gene matches.

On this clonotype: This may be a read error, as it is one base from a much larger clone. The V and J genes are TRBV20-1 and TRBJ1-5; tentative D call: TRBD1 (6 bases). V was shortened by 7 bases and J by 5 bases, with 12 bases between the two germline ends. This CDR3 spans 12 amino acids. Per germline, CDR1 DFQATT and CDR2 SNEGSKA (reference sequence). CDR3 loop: CSVTGIDQPQHF. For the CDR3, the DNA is TGCAGTGTTACAGGGATCGATCAGCCCCAGCATTTT.

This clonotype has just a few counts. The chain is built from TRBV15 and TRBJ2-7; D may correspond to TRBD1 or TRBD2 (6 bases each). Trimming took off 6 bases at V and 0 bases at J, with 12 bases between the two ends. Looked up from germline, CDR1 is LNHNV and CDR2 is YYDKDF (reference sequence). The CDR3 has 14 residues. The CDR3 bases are TGTGCCACCAGTAAGGGGGGAAGCTCCTACGAGCAGTACTTC. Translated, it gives CATSKGGSSYEQYF.

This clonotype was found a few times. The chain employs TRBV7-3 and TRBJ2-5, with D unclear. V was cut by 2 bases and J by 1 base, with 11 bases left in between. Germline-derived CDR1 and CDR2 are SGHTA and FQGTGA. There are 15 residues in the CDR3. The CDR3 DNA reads TGTGCCAGCAGCTTAGGCCTCAGCGTCCAAGAGACCCAGTACTTC. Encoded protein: CASSLGLSVQETQYF.

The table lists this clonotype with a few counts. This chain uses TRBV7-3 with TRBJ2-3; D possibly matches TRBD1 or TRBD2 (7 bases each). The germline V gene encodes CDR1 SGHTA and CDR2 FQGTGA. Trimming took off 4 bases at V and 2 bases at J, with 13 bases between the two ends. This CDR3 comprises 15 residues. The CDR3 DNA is TGTGCCAGCAGCTCCCAGGGGGGGCCCACAGATACGCAGTATTTT. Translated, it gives CASSSQGGPTDTQYF.

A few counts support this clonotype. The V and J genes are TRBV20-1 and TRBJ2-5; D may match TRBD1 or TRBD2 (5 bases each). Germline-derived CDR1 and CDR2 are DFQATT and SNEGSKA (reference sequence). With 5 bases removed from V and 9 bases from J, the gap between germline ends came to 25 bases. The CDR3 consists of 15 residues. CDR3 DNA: TGCAGTGCTGGCCGAGGGACCCACTCCCGAGGGGCCCAGTACTTC. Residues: CSAGRGTHSRGAQYF.

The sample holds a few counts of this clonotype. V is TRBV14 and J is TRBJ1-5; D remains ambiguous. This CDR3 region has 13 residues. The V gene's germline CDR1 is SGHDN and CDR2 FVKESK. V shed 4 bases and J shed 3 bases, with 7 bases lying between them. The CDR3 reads CASSPKPNQPQHF. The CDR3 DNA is TGTGCCAGCAGCCCCAAGCCCAATCAGCCCCAGCATTTT.

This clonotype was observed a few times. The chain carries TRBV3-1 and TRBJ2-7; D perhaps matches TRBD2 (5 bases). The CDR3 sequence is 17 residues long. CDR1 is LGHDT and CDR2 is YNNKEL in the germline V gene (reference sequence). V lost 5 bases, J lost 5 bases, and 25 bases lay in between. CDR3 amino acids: CASSERYRDSKADEQYF. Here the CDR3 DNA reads TGTGCCAGCAGCGAACGGTACCGGGATTCAAAAGCCGACGAGCAGTACTTC.

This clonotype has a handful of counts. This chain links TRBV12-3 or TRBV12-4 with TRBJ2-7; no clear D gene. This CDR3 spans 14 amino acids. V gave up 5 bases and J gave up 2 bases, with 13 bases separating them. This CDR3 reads CASSNSARAYEQYF. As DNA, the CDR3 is TGTGCCAGCAGTAATTCCGCCCGTGCCTACGAGCAGTACTTC.

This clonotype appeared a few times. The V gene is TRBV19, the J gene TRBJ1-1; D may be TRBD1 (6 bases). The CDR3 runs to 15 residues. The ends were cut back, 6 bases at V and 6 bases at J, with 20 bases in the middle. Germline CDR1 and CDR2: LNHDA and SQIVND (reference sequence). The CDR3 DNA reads TGTGCCAGTAGATATACTAGGGACATCGGACCTGAAGCTTTCTTT. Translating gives CASRYTRDIGPEAFF.

The CDR3 is CASRSGVWDSNQPQHF. The CDR3 nucleotides are TGTGCCAGCAGGTCAGGGGTATGGGATAGCAATCAGCCCCAGCATTTT. J is TRBJ1-5 and V is TRBV12-3 or TRBV12-4, with D possibly TRBD1 on 6 matching bases. The V end was cut by 6 bases, the J end by 0 bases, with 15 bases between. The CDR3 spans 16 residues.